The 26 T cell receptor beta chains presented below share a single source sample, sequenced in a study of control samples from healthy donors and cancer patients. The data were produced by immunoSEQ multiplex PCR, yet TCRdb's version contains in-frame clones alone and is incomplete. The table records just under 80,000 clones, about 87% of them present only once. The sample taken for sequencing was PBMCs. These receptors all stem from a woman aged 60-75 years with head and neck cancer.

The chain carries TRBV5-1 and TRBJ2-1, with 9 bases lining up with TRBD2. The germline gives CDR1 SGHRS, CDR2 YFSETQ. J gave up 7 bases and V 0 bases, and 5 bases lay outside the gene matches. This CDR3 region has 15 residues. The CDR3 protein is CASSLGTSGRNEQFF. In DNA form, the CDR3 reads TGCGCCAGCAGCTTGGGAACTAGCGGGCGGAATGAGCAGTTCTTC.

The chain links TRBV30 to TRBJ1-1; TRBD1 matches at 8 bases. The V gene end was trimmed by 3 bases and the J gene end by 8 bases; junction bases not matched to a gene: 5. Germline lookup yields CDR1 GTSNPN and CDR2 SVGIG (reference sequence). CDR3 size: 12 residues. Here the CDR3 DNA reads TGTGCCTGGAGAGGACAGGGTACAGAAGCTTTCTTT. Encoded protein: CAWRGQGTEAFF.

The chain combines TRBV20-1 with TRBJ2-7, with 9 bases identical to TRBD2. CDR3 length: 14 residues. V dropped 3 bases and J dropped 1; count of bases not matched to a gene: 4. CDR1 DFQATT and CDR2 SNEGSKA come from the germline V gene (reference sequence). CDR3 nucleotides: TGCAGTGCTAGTCAAGCGGGAGGATCCTACGAGCAGTACTTC. Protein: CSASQAGGSYEQYF.

J is TRBJ2-7 and V is TRBV1. TRBV1 is termed a pseudogene. This CDR3 spans 13 amino acids. The CDR3 DNA reads TGCACCAGCAGCCAATCAAGGACCTACGAGCAGTACTTC. It codes for CTSSQSRTYEQYF.

The V call is TRBV5-1, the J call TRBJ2-2; D ambiguous. CDR3 length: 15 amino acids. Looked up from germline, CDR1 is SGHRS and CDR2 is YFSETQ. Deletions cut 4 bases from V and 4 bases from J, with 14 bases between. CDR3 residues: CASSKLDEITGELFF. CDR3 sequence (DNA): TGCGCCAGCAGCAAACTTGACGAAATCACCGGGGAGCTGTTTTTT.

The CDR3 DNA sequence: TGTGCCATCAGTGAGTTTGTCGCGGGAGTCGACGAGCAGTACTTC. Protein sequence: CAISEFVAGVDEQYF. The V gene is TRBV10-3, the J gene TRBJ2-7, with TRBD2 identical over 7 bases. The CDR3 is made up of 15 amino acids. V shed 1 base and J 5 bases; nucleotides not matched to a gene: 8. CDR1 and CDR2 (germline): ENHRY, SYGVKD.

J is TRBJ2-2 and V is TRBV30; 8 bases line up with TRBD2. This CDR3 is built from 14 residues. The germline gives CDR1 GTSNPN, CDR2 SVGIG (reference sequence). V lost 8 bases and J lost 5; bases outside the gene matches: 10. CDR3 bases: TGTGCCGGACCGGGCCCTAGCGGGACCGGGGAGCTGTTTTTT. This gives the protein CAGPGPSGTGELFF. The full variable domain, rest sourced from reference TRBV30 and TRBJ2-2, is SQTIHQWPATLVQPVGSPLSLECTVEGTSNPNLYWYRQAAGRGLQLLFYSVGIGQISSEVPQNLSASRPQDRQFILSSKKLLLSDSGFYLCAGPGPSGTGELFFGEGSRLTVL.

The chain combines TRBV6-6 with TRBJ1-2, with TRBD1 matching over 8 bases. CDR1 and CDR2 from the germline V gene are MNHNY and SVGAGI (reference sequence). Trimming at V came to 2 bases and at J to 6 bases, leaving 5 bases not matched to a gene. This CDR3 is 14 amino acids long. The DNA of the CDR3 is TGTGCCAGCAGTTACGGACAGGGAAGGGATGGCTACACCTTC. Amino acid sequence: CASSYGQGRDGYTF.

The chain links TRBV4-2 to TRBJ2-4, with D perhaps TRBD1 or TRBD2 (5 bases each). Trimming took off 0 bases at V and 7 bases at J, with 16 bases between the two ends. This CDR3 is 16 amino acids long. Germline V gene data show CDR1 as LGHNA and CDR2 as YNFKEQ. The chain's CDR3 is CASSQDISTGTNIQYF. The CDR3 coding sequence is TGTGCCAGCAGCCAAGATATCTCCACGGGGACCAACATTCAGTACTTC.

The chain is built from TRBV7-8 and TRBJ2-3; D is unresolved. The CDR3 is made up of 13 amino acids. V shed 1 base and J shed 8 bases, with 10 bases lying between them. CDR1 and CDR2 from the germline V gene are SGHVS and FQNEAQ. CDR3 protein: CASSLGPVGTQYF. The CDR3 nucleotides read TGTGCCAGCAGCTTAGGACCAGTTGGTACGCAGTATTTT.

The chain combines TRBV12-3 or TRBV12-4 with TRBJ1-2; D is ambiguous. The CDR3 length is 13 residues. V was shortened by 3 bases and J by 4 bases, with 9 bases between the two germline ends. The CDR3 region is CASSLAGFYGYTF. CDR3 DNA sequence: TGTGCCAGCAGTTTGGCGGGATTCTATGGCTACACCTTC.

J is TRBJ2-3 and V is TRBV30, with TRBD2 matching over 8 bases. V was clipped by 5 bases and J by 0 bases; unmatched bases: 7. This CDR3 is built from 15 residues. Germline loops: CDR1 GTSNPN, CDR2 SVGIG (reference sequence). In DNA form, the CDR3 reads TGTGCCTGGGAGCGGGGGCCTTCTAGCACAGATACGCAGTATTTT. Protein product: CAWERGPSSTDTQYF.

This rearrangement joins TRBV3-1 (or the pseudogene TRBV3-2) to TRBJ2-1; D possibly corresponds to TRBD2 (5 bases). V was clipped by 1 base and J by 0 bases, with 10 bases between them. The CDR3 loop spans 16 amino acids. Per the germline V gene, CDR1 is LGHDT and CDR2 is YNNKEL (reference sequence). The CDR3 DNA sequence: TGTGCCAGCAGCCAAGGCTCTAGCTTCTCCTACAATGAGCAGTTCTTC. Translation gives CASSQGSSFSYNEQFF.

This clone has just one count. The V gene is TRBV6-6, the J gene TRBJ1-5; the D is unclear. The ends were cut back, 2 bases at V and 0 bases at J, with 11 bases in the middle. CDR3 length equals 16 residues. Germline V gives CDR1 MNHNY, CDR2 SVGAGI (reference sequence). The CDR3 DNA sequence: TGTGCCAGCAGTTACCCTTGGCCGGATAGCAATCAGCCCCAGCATTTT. It is translated as CASSYPWPDSNQPQHF.

This clone showed up just a few times. The V gene is TRBV6-2 or TRBV6-3, the J gene TRBJ2-5, with 9 positions matching TRBD2. The ends lost 4 bases at V and 5 bases at J; junction bases unmatched: 20. The CDR3 has 19 amino acids. Germline V gene sequence: CDR1 MNHEY, CDR2 SVGEGT. The CDR3 region has the DNA TGTGCCAGCAGTTTCGACCCTCAGACTAGCGGCCCTGAAAGGGAGACCCAGTACTTC. Protein: CASSFDPQTSGPERETQYF.

The J gene is TRBJ2-1, the V gene TRBV27; D may be TRBD1 (6 bases). The CDR3 sequence is 17 residues long. The V gene's germline CDR1 is MNHEY and CDR2 SMNVEV (reference sequence). The V and J ends lost 5 bases and 12 bases respectively, with 29 bases between them. The CDR3 is CASSPNLPGRGTTGQFF. CDR3 nucleotides: TGTGCCAGCAGTCCAAACCTCCCGGGACGAGGGACAACAGGGCAGTTCTTC.

This clone was seen a handful of times. The CDR3 region has the DNA TGTGCCAGCAGCTTAGGCCGCCTACGGGGCGAGCAGTACTTC. Its protein is CASSLGRLRGEQYF. V and J are TRBV13 and TRBJ2-7, with D possibly matching TRBD2 (5 bases). V was shortened by 0 bases and J by 6 bases, with 12 bases between the two germline ends. There are 14 residues in the CDR3. Germline CDR1 and CDR2: PRHDT and FYEKMQ (reference sequence).

The rearrangement joins TRBV7-9 to TRBJ1-3; the D gene is possibly TRBD1 (5 bases). The ends were cut back, 5 bases at V and 2 bases at J, with 13 bases in the middle. There are 15 residues in the CDR3. Germline values: CDR1 SEHNR, CDR2 FQNEAQ (reference sequence). For the CDR3, the DNA is TGTGCCAGCAGCAAGACGTGGGGCACTGGAAACACCATATATTTT. Its translation: CASSKTWGTGNTIYF.

The chain carries TRBV4-1 and TRBJ2-7; 10 nucleotides agree with TRBD1. The V gene's germline CDR1 is MGHRA and CDR2 YSYEKL. V was clipped by 4 bases and J by 0 bases; unmatched bases: 3. The CDR3 loop spans 15 amino acids. CDR3: CASSRGTGDSYEQYF. The CDR3 coding sequence is TGCGCCAGCAGCCGAGGGACAGGGGACTCCTACGAGCAGTACTTC.

The V gene is TRBV24-1, the J gene TRBJ2-3, with TRBD2 identical over 13 bases. Losses at the gene ends were 4 bases for V and 2 bases for J; bases not matched to a gene: 5. The CDR3 totals 17 residues. CDR1 and CDR2 (germline): KGHDR, SFDVKD. The CDR3 DNA follows: TGTGCCACCAGTGACCCGGGACTAGCGGGACTCACAGATACGCAGTATTTT. Translated: CATSDPGLAGLTDTQYF.

The chain recombines TRBV7-9 with TRBJ2-7; either TRBD1 or TRBD2 may supply D (6 bases each). V lost 5 bases, J lost 3 bases, and 17 bases lay in between. There are 15 residues in the CDR3. Germline CDR1 reads SEHNR; CDR2 reads FQNEAQ (reference sequence). The CDR3, as DNA: TGTGCCAGCAGCCCCGGACAGACTAGACTCTACGAGCAGTACTTC. Its translation is CASSPGQTRLYEQYF.

This clone was counted a single time. This rearrangement joins TRBV10-1 to TRBJ2-7; 12 nucleotides align to TRBD2. V gave up 6 bases and J gave up 6 bases; unmatched junction bases: 0. The CDR3 runs to 12 residues. Germline values: CDR1 WNHNN, CDR2 SYGVQD (reference sequence). CDR3 residues: CASRGLAGEQYF. The CDR3, as DNA: TGCGCCAGCAGGGGACTAGCGGGCGAGCAGTACTTC.

The rearrangement links TRBV27 to TRBJ2-7; D is tentatively TRBD1 or TRBD2 (5 bases each). Trimming took off 3 bases at V and 3 bases at J, with 9 bases between the two ends. Germline assignment: CDR1 MNHEY and CDR2 SMNVEV (reference sequence). The CDR3 length is 13 residues. CDR3: CASSFRDGYEQYF. In DNA form, the CDR3 reads TGTGCCAGCAGTTTCCGGGACGGCTACGAGCAGTACTTC.

The genes are TRBV9 and TRBJ2-3, with D unclear. The germline gives CDR1 SGDLS, CDR2 YYNGEE. This CDR3 spans 12 amino acids. The V and J ends lost 4 bases and 0 bases respectively, with 3 bases between them. CDR3: CASSKSTDTQYF. The DNA for the CDR3 is TGTGCCAGCAGCAAAAGCACAGATACGCAGTATTTT.

This chain uses TRBV5-4 with TRBJ2-3; 16 bases align to TRBD2. This CDR3 has 16 amino acids. V lost 3 bases, J lost 5 bases, and 3 bases stayed unmatched. Germline-derived CDR1 and CDR2 are SGHNT and YYREEE (reference sequence). The CDR3 protein is CASSSGLAGGEDTQYF. The CDR3 DNA sequence: TGTGCCAGCAGCTCGGGACTAGCGGGGGGGGAAGATACGCAGTATTTT.

The rearrangement joins TRBV18 to TRBJ2-7, with 8 bases identical to TRBD2. The V segment lost 3 bases and the J segment 3 bases; nucleotides outside the gene matches: 7. There are 15 residues in the CDR3. Germline values: CDR1 KGHSH, CDR2 LQKENI. CDR3 region: CASSPEIAGYYEQYF. In DNA, the CDR3 is TGTGCCAGCTCACCGGAAATAGCGGGGTACTACGAGCAGTACTTC.